Each of the 2 T cell receptor beta chains below was sequenced from the same sample in a study of blood T cell repertoires in COVID-19. TCRdb's copy holds only in-frame clones and misses some; the assay was immunoSEQ multiplex PCR. The repertoire includes just over 250,000 clones, approximately 88% of them detected once, and about a tenth sits in the top ten. The sample was peripheral blood. All receptors come from a woman in her 70s with COVID-19, enrolled during active disease.

The V and J genes are TRBV27 and TRBJ1-1, with unresolved D. The germline V gene has CDR1 MNHEY and CDR2 SMNVEV (reference sequence). V gave up 0 bases and J gave up 0 bases, with 8 bases separating them. This CDR3 comprises 15 residues. Here the CDR3 DNA reads TGTGCCAGCAGTTTATCGGGAGGGATGAACACTGAAGCTTTCTTT. It yields the protein CASSLSGGMNTEAFF.

CDR3 sequence reads: CATSEAGTGFFNEQFF. CDR3 in DNA: TGTGCCACCAGTGAGGCCGGCACAGGGTTCTTCAATGAGCAGTTCTTC. This chain connects TRBV24-1 to TRBJ2-1; a weak D match, TRBD1 (6 bases). Germline V lookup: CDR1 KGHDR, CDR2 SFDVKD. Trimming pared 4 bases from V and 6 bases from J, leaving 18 bases between. This CDR3 spans 16 amino acids.